This passage covers 9 T cell receptor beta chains from one sample sequenced in a study of OX40 agonist ivuxolimab in advanced cancers. The data were produced by immunoSEQ multiplex PCR, yet TCRdb's version contains in-frame clones alone and is incomplete. The sample yields fewer than 85,000 clones, over 75% seen once. Sequenced here: CD4+ or CD8+ T cells sorted from blood, sampled in a trial of the OX40 agonist ivuxolimab. The receptors shown here come from an adult with an advanced solid tumor such as melanoma, head and neck, liver or kidney cancer.

CDR3 bases: TGTGCCATGGGGACAGCCCGGGAGACTGAAGCTTTCTTT. Amino acid sequence: CAMGTARETEAFF. The rearrangement uses TRBV10-3 and TRBJ1-1, with 7 bases matching TRBD1. With V trimmed by 9 bases and J by 5 bases, 9 bases remained unmatched. The CDR3 is 13 amino acids. The V gene's germline CDR1 is ENHRY and CDR2 SYGVKD.

This sequence joins TRBV6-1 and TRBJ2-5; D is undetermined. CDR3 size: 12 residues. Trimming removed 8 bases at V and 1 base at J, with 8 bases between. Germline loops: CDR1 MNHNS, CDR2 SASEGT. Here the CDR3 DNA reads TGTGCCAGCCGTAGTCCCCAAGAGACCCAGTACTTC. Translating gives CASRSPQETQYF.

The chain recombines TRBV5-8 with TRBJ2-3; perhaps TRBD2 as D (6 bases). The CDR3 runs 15 residues. Germline V gives CDR1 SGHTS, CDR2 YDEGEE. Trimming cost V 4 bases and J 3 bases, with 15 bases left between them. CDR3 DNA sequence: TGTGCCAGCAGCCCGGGGAGGCACGGAACAGATACGCAGTATTTT. It codes for CASSPGRHGTDTQYF.

The rearrangement joins TRBV27 to TRBJ2-5, with D perhaps TRBD2 (5 bases). The CDR3 totals 14 residues. V shed 0 bases and J shed 5 bases, with 10 bases lying between them. The germline V gene encodes CDR1 MNHEY and CDR2 SMNVEV (reference sequence). CDR3 DNA sequence: TGTGCCAGCAGTTTATCGATCAGCGGCGAGACCCAGTACTTC. The encoded protein is CASSLSISGETQYF.

V is TRBV7-3 and J is TRBJ2-5, with 7 nucleotides matching TRBD1. Losses at the gene ends were 2 bases for V and 3 bases for J; bases not matched to a gene: 9. CDR1 is SGHTA and CDR2 is FQGTGA in the germline V gene. The CDR3 consists of 16 residues. The CDR3 nucleotides read TGTGCCAGCAGCTTAGGTCCGACAGGGTTGGAAGAGACCCAGTACTTC. Its protein product is CASSLGPTGLEETQYF.

The J gene is TRBJ2-6, the V gene TRBV4-3, with no clear D. The CDR3 length is 16 residues. V was cut by 1 base and J by 0 bases, with 7 bases left in between. CDR1 and CDR2 (germline): LGHNA, YSLEER. The CDR3 protein is CASSQGSPSGANVLTF. The CDR3 DNA follows: TGCGCCAGCAGCCAAGGAAGTCCCTCTGGGGCCAACGTCCTGACTTTC.

This clone was seen only once. The chain links TRBV19 to TRBJ1-2; a weak D match, TRBD1 (5 bases). Germline lookup yields CDR1 LNHDA and CDR2 SQIVND (reference sequence). The germline V and J ends were trimmed by 3 bases and 6 bases, with 14 bases remaining between them. The CDR3 extends over 14 amino acids. In DNA, the CDR3 is TGTGCCAGTAGTATCGGGCAGGGAGGGCATGGCTACACCTTC. It encodes CASSIGQGGHGYTF.

This clone was observed a few times. The chain carries TRBV7-2 and TRBJ2-3; D is unclear. V lost 5 bases to trimming and J lost 2 bases, with 8 bases between them. CDR1 is SGHTA, CDR2 FQGNSA, per germline. The CDR3 has 13 amino acids. CDR3 DNA sequence: TGTGCCAGCAGCAAACGGACCACAGATACGCAGTATTTT. Encoded protein: CASSKRTTDTQYF.

CDR3 sequence: CASSLVINEQFF. The CDR3 DNA sequence: TGTGCCAGCAGCTTGGTAATCAATGAGCAGTTCTTC. The V and J genes are TRBV5-6 and TRBJ2-1; D is undetermined. This CDR3 comprises 12 residues. Germline assignment: CDR1 SGHDT and CDR2 YYEEEE. V lost 0 bases to trimming and J lost 6 bases, with 4 bases between them.